This is a list of T cell receptor beta chains from one sample in a study of PD-1 blockade in classical Hodgkin lymphoma. Profiling relied on immunoSEQ multiplex PCR, and the TCRdb table lists in-frame clones only, not all of them. The sample records around 93,000 clones, over 75% being singletons. Sequences were derived from peripheral blood mononuclear cells (PBMCs), sampled before the fourth cycle of nivolumab. The receptors here all came from a human donor with classical Hodgkin lymphoma. Each CDR3 is given with its conserved first and last residue. D genes are given only for firm matches. Clone size is shown for a subset of rows, as once, few, many or a class of expanded clone.

D gene: .; J gene: TRBJ1-6; V gene: TRBV7-9; clone size: few; CDR3 protein: CASSRRESGSYNSPLHF; CDR3 DNA: TGTGCCAGCAGCCGCAGGGAGTCCGGCTCCTATAATTCACCCCTCCACTTT
D gene: TRBD2; J gene: TRBJ2-5; V gene: TRBV7-3; clone size: .; CDR3 protein: CASSLLGLAEGYQETQYF; CDR3 DNA: TGTGCCAGCAGCTTATTGGGACTAGCGGAGGGGTACCAAGAGACCCAGTACTTC
D gene: .; J gene: TRBJ2-7; V gene: TRBV6-5; clone size: .; CDR3 protein: CASRTFPGVYEQYF; CDR3 DNA: TGTGCCAGCAGGACCTTCCCGGGAGTTTACGAGCAGTACTTC
D gene: .; J gene: TRBJ2-7; V gene: TRBV4-2; clone size: .; CDR3 protein: CASSQSLGRSYEQYF; CDR3 DNA: TGTGCCAGCAGCCAGTCACTAGGGCGGTCCTACGAGCAGTACTTC
D gene: .; J gene: TRBJ2-3; V gene: TRBV7-9; clone size: .; CDR3 protein: CASSPGSGDTQYF; CDR3 DNA: TGTGCCAGCAGCCCAGGGAGCGGGGATACGCAGTATTTT
D gene: .; J gene: TRBJ2-7; V gene: TRBV6-1; clone size: .; CDR3 protein: CASTVSQGISYEQYF; CDR3 DNA: TGTGCCAGCACTGTCTCACAGGGTATCTCCTACGAGCAGTACTTC
D gene: TRBD1; J gene: TRBJ1-1; V gene: TRBV6-5; clone size: .; CDR3 protein: CASKPTGGNTEAFF; CDR3 DNA: TGTGCCAGCAAACCGACAGGGGGAAACACTGAAGCTTTCTTT
D gene: .; J gene: TRBJ2-7; V gene: TRBV18; clone size: .; CDR3 protein: CASSPRGSLSLEQYF; CDR3 DNA: TGTGCCAGCTCACCACGGGGCAGTCTGTCCCTCGAGCAGTACTTC
D gene: .; J gene: TRBJ1-1; V gene: TRBV7-7; clone size: .; CDR3 protein: CASSPLTGEAFF; CDR3 DNA: TGTGCTAGCAGCCCCCTGACCGGCGAAGCTTTCTTT
D gene: TRBD1; J gene: TRBJ1-1; V gene: TRBV9; clone size: .; CDR3 protein: CASSARQGGNTEAFF; CDR3 DNA: TGTGCCAGCAGCGCCAGACAGGGTGGGAACACTGAAGCTTTCTTT
D gene: TRBD2; J gene: TRBJ2-2; V gene: TRBV28; clone size: .; CDR3 protein: CASSPWGGTTHTGELFF; CDR3 DNA: TGTGCCAGCAGCCCTTGGGGGGGGACTACTCACACCGGGGAGCTGTTTTTT
D gene: .; J gene: TRBJ2-2; V gene: TRBV11-2; clone size: .; CDR3 protein: CASSLAAGAGELFF; CDR3 DNA: TGTGCCAGCAGCTTAGCCGCAGGGGCCGGGGAGCTGTTTTTT
D gene: .; J gene: TRBJ1-6; V gene: TRBV19; clone size: few; CDR3 protein: CASSIDLGGLTNSPLHF; CDR3 DNA: TGTGCCAGTAGTATAGATCTAGGGGGACTGACTAATTCACCCCTCCACTTT
D gene: .; J gene: TRBJ2-1; V gene: TRBV1; clone size: .; CDR3 protein: CTSSQRDGTSGGPTRFF; CDR3 DNA: TGCACCAGCAGCCAAAGGGACGGGACTAGCGGGGGGCCCACCCGGTTCTTC
D gene: .; J gene: TRBJ1-2; V gene: TRBV11-2; clone size: .; CDR3 protein: CASIHREKTGSDYGYTF; CDR3 DNA: TGTGCCAGCATCCACAGGGAGAAGACTGGTTCCGATTATGGCTACACCTTC
D gene: TRBD2; J gene: TRBJ2-2; V gene: TRBV7-2; clone size: .; CDR3 protein: CASSLGGTRNTGELFF; CDR3 DNA: TGTGCCAGCAGCTTAGGGGGGACTAGAAACACCGGGGAGCTGTTTTTT
D gene: TRBD1; J gene: TRBJ2-5; V gene: TRBV10-3; clone size: few; CDR3 protein: CAISAEDRRETQYF; CDR3 DNA: TGTGCCATCAGTGCAGAGGACAGGCGAGAGACCCAGTACTTC
D gene: TRBD1; J gene: TRBJ1-5; V gene: TRBV5-5; clone size: once; CDR3 protein: CASSLGAGGYQPQHF; CDR3 DNA: TGTGCCAGCAGCTTGGGGGCAGGGGGCTATCAGCCCCAGCATTTT
D gene: .; J gene: TRBJ2-3; V gene: TRBV9; clone size: .; CDR3 protein: CASSVVGIGDTTDTQYF; CDR3 DNA: TGTGCCAGCAGCGTAGTTGGAATCGGAGATACCACAGATACGCAGTATTTT
D gene: TRBD1; J gene: TRBJ1-4; V gene: TRBV4-3; clone size: .; CDR3 protein: CASSHAYRGTNEKLFF; CDR3 DNA: TGCGCCAGCAGCCACGCGTACAGGGGTACGAATGAAAAACTGTTTTTT
D gene: TRBD2; J gene: TRBJ2-3; V gene: TRBV27; clone size: .; CDR3 protein: CASSSRAGLVTDTQYF; CDR3 DNA: TGTGCCAGCAGTTCGAGGGCGGGACTAGTCACAGATACGCAGTATTTT
D gene: .; J gene: TRBJ2-1; V gene: TRBV5-6; clone size: .; CDR3 protein: CASSFRAAKQFF; CDR3 DNA: TGTGCCAGCAGTTTTAGGGCGGCCAAGCAGTTCTTC
D gene: .; J gene: TRBJ2-5; V gene: TRBV6-4; clone size: .; CDR3 protein: CARKETQYF; CDR3 DNA: TGTGCCAGGAAAGAGACCCAGTACTTC
D gene: TRBD1; J gene: TRBJ1-4; V gene: TRBV5-1; clone size: .; CDR3 protein: CASSFGTVNEKLFF; CDR3 DNA: TGCGCCAGCAGCTTTGGGACAGTGAATGAAAAACTGTTTTTT
D gene: .; J gene: TRBJ2-5; V gene: TRBV10-3; clone size: .; CDR3 protein: CAISVQGQETQYF; CDR3 DNA: TGTGCCATCAGCGTACAGGGTCAAGAGACCCAGTACTTC
D gene: .; J gene: TRBJ2-7; V gene: TRBV6-6; clone size: few; CDR3 protein: CASSYNQVTYEQYF; CDR3 DNA: TGTGCCAGCAGTTACAACCAGGTGACCTACGAGCAGTACTTC
D gene: .; J gene: TRBJ2-7; V gene: TRBV2; clone size: .; CDR3 protein: CASSRTASSYEQYF; CDR3 DNA: TGTGCCAGCAGCCGAACTGCTAGCTCCTACGAGCAGTACTTC
D gene: .; J gene: TRBJ2-5; V gene: TRBV13; clone size: .; CDR3 protein: CASSLVGTGETQYF; CDR3 DNA: TGTGCCAGCAGCCTAGTGGGAACGGGAGAGACCCAGTACTTC
D gene: .; J gene: TRBJ2-7; V gene: TRBV28; clone size: .; CDR3 protein: CASSPTGSSSYEQYF; CDR3 DNA: TGTGCCAGCAGTCCCACGGGCTCGAGCTCCTACGAGCAGTACTTC
D gene: TRBD2; J gene: TRBJ2-1; V gene: TRBV28; clone size: .; CDR3 protein: CASSLPPGTSDNEQFF; CDR3 DNA: TGTGCCAGCAGTTTACCCCCCGGGACTAGTGACAATGAGCAGTTCTTC
D gene: .; J gene: TRBJ2-3; V gene: TRBV7-8; clone size: .; CDR3 protein: CASSRQGLDTQYF; CDR3 DNA: TGTGCCAGCAGTCGACAAGGACTGGATACGCAGTATTTT
D gene: TRBD1; J gene: TRBJ2-5; V gene: TRBV5-1; clone size: once; CDR3 protein: CTSSLGPGTVGETQYF; CDR3 DNA: TGCACCAGCAGCTTGGGGCCCGGGACAGTGGGAGAGACCCAGTACTTC
D gene: TRBD2; J gene: TRBJ2-1; V gene: TRBV5-1; clone size: .; CDR3 protein: CASSFQLAGDSYNEQFF; CDR3 DNA: TGCGCCAGCAGCTTCCAACTAGCGGGAGACTCCTACAATGAGCAGTTCTTC
D gene: TRBD1; J gene: TRBJ2-1; V gene: TRBV18; clone size: .; CDR3 protein: CASSPGTGGYNEQFF; CDR3 DNA: TGTGCCAGCTCACCCGGGACAGGGGGGTACAATGAGCAGTTCTTC
D gene: .; J gene: TRBJ1-5; V gene: TRBV10-3; clone size: .; CDR3 protein: CAIRDISNQPQHF; CDR3 DNA: TGTGCCATCAGGGACATCAGCAATCAGCCCCAGCATTTT
D gene: TRBD1; J gene: TRBJ1-2; V gene: TRBV7-2; clone size: .; CDR3 protein: CASSFWTGGAANYGYTF; CDR3 DNA: TGTGCCAGCAGCTTCTGGACAGGGGGCGCGGCTAACTATGGCTACACCTTC
D gene: .; J gene: TRBJ2-7; V gene: TRBV6-6; clone size: few; CDR3 protein: CASKPPPGDEQYF; CDR3 DNA: TGTGCCAGCAAACCACCCCCGGGGGACGAGCAGTACTTC
D gene: TRBD1; J gene: TRBJ1-2; V gene: TRBV6-6; clone size: .; CDR3 protein: CASSLPGQGVYGYTF; CDR3 DNA: TGTGCCAGCAGCTTACCCGGACAGGGTGTCTATGGCTACACCTTC
D gene: .; J gene: TRBJ1-1; V gene: TRBV7-9; clone size: .; CDR3 protein: CASRTGTQEPGTEAFF; CDR3 DNA: TGTGCCAGCAGAACCGGGACCCAGGAGCCAGGGACTGAAGCTTTCTTT
D gene: .; J gene: TRBJ1-3; V gene: TRBV5-4; clone size: .; CDR3 protein: CASSDLSSGNTIYF; CDR3 DNA: TGTGCCAGCAGCGACCTTTCCTCTGGAAACACCATATATTTT
D gene: .; J gene: TRBJ2-2; V gene: TRBV6-1; clone size: .; CDR3 protein: CASRAYNTGELFF; CDR3 DNA: TGTGCCAGCAGAGCATATAACACCGGGGAGCTGTTTTTT
D gene: .; J gene: TRBJ1-1; V gene: TRBV6-1; clone size: few; CDR3 protein: CASSDQGPTEAFF; CDR3 DNA: TGTGCCAGCAGTGATCAGGGACCGACTGAAGCTTTCTTT
D gene: .; J gene: TRBJ1-5; V gene: TRBV13; clone size: .; CDR3 protein: CASSGQNQPQHF; CDR3 DNA: TGTGCCAGCAGCGGGCAAAATCAGCCCCAGCATTTT
D gene: TRBD2; J gene: TRBJ2-3; V gene: TRBV6-6; clone size: .; CDR3 protein: CASSISGASTDTQYF; CDR3 DNA: TGTGCCAGCAGCATTAGCGGGGCGAGCACAGATACGCAGTATTTT
D gene: .; J gene: TRBJ1-1; V gene: TRBV2; clone size: .; CDR3 protein: CASFPWGMGTEAFF; CDR3 DNA: TGTGCCTCCTTCCCCTGGGGTATGGGCACTGAAGCTTTCTTT
D gene: .; J gene: TRBJ1-2; V gene: TRBV6-5; clone size: .; CDR3 protein: CASSYGQHYGYTF; CDR3 DNA: TGTGCCAGCAGTTACGGACAGCACTATGGCTACACCTTC
D gene: .; J gene: TRBJ2-1; V gene: TRBV19; clone size: .; CDR3 protein: CASRDNDYNEQFF; CDR3 DNA: TGTGCCAGCCGGGACAACGACTACAATGAGCAGTTCTTC
D gene: TRBD2; J gene: TRBJ2-1; V gene: TRBV27; clone size: .; CDR3 protein: CASSLTSGFYNEQFF; CDR3 DNA: TGTGCCAGCAGTCTCACTAGCGGCTTCTACAATGAGCAGTTCTTC
D gene: .; J gene: TRBJ2-7; V gene: TRBV19; clone size: .; CDR3 protein: CASSSNDYEQYF; CDR3 DNA: TGTGCCAGTTCATCCAACGACTACGAGCAGTACTTC
D gene: .; J gene: TRBJ1-2; V gene: TRBV27; clone size: once; CDR3 protein: CASRPQGYGYTF; CDR3 DNA: TGTGCCAGCAGGCCACAAGGTTATGGCTACACCTTC
D gene: TRBD1; J gene: TRBJ1-2; V gene: TRBV7-2; clone size: .; CDR3 protein: CASSLESGGARGYGYTF; CDR3 DNA: TGTGCCAGCAGCTTAGAGTCAGGGGGCGCAAGGGGCTATGGCTACACCTTC
D gene: .; J gene: TRBJ1-3; V gene: TRBV19; clone size: .; CDR3 protein: CASSIIQPSGNTIYF; CDR3 DNA: TGTGCCAGTAGTATCATCCAGCCATCTGGAAACACCATATATTTT
D gene: .; J gene: TRBJ2-5; V gene: TRBV6-5; clone size: many; CDR3 protein: CASSPQGGGKTQYF; CDR3 DNA: TGTGCCAGCAGCCCCCAGGGGGGCGGGAAGACCCAGTACTTC